The rows below give T cell receptor beta chains drawn from one sample of a study of cytomegalovirus exposure and HLA in healthy donors. Clones were sequenced by immunoSEQ multiplex PCR, and TCRdb holds only the in-frame ones, with some missing. This sample has roughly 270,000 clones, with roughly 90% found just once. The sample taken for sequencing was PBMCs. Every receptor here comes from a woman between 18 and 30 years old in good health and CMV-seronegative. Each CDR3 is given with its conserved first and last residue. D genes are given only for firm matches. A clone size is listed for some rows: how often the clone was seen (once, few, many), or a class if it is expanded.

clone_size	v_call	d_call	j_call	cdr3_aa	cdr3_nt
-	TRBV5-1	-	TRBJ2-1	CASSLGRGGVLDEQFF	TGCGCCAGCAGCCTCGGGAGAGGAGGGGTCTTGGATGAGCAGTTCTTC
-	TRBV18	-	TRBJ1-3	CASSPQGHLGNTIYF	TGTGCCAGCTCACCACAGGGACATCTTGGAAACACCATATATTTT
-	TRBV9	-	TRBJ2-3	CASSVGLSSTDTQYF	TGTGCCAGCAGCGTGGGCCTTTCTAGCACAGATACGCAGTATTTT
-	TRBV27	TRBD1	TRBJ1-1	CASSFWDRVLATEAFF	TGTGCCAGCAGTTTCTGGGACAGGGTTCTCGCAACTGAAGCTTTCTTT
-	TRBV11-3	TRBD2	TRBJ2-2	CASSNTGTSGRDTGELFF	TGTGCCAGCAGTAATACCGGGACTAGCGGGAGGGATACCGGGGAGCTGTTTTTT
-	TRBV2	-	TRBJ2-5	CASTRRDTQETQYF	TGTGCCAGCACTAGACGGGACACTCAAGAGACCCAGTACTTC
-	TRBV20-1	-	TRBJ2-7	CSVTDRYEQYF	TGCAGTGTTACAGACAGATACGAGCAGTACTTC
-	TRBV27	-	TRBJ1-5	CASSFGAGWGQPQHF	TGTGCCAGCAGTTTCGGGGCGGGGTGGGGTCAGCCCCAGCATTTT
-	TRBV5-6	-	TRBJ2-1	CASSFFSQQYNEQFF	TGTGCCAGCAGCTTCTTCTCCCAACAGTACAATGAGCAGTTCTTC
-	TRBV4-1	-	TRBJ2-1	CASSLIMRGGEFF	TGCGCCAGCAGCCTCATCATGCGGGGTGGGGAGTTCTTC
-	TRBV25-1	-	TRBJ1-1	CASSEGGKHTEAFF	TGTGCCAGCAGTGAAGGCGGAAAACACACTGAAGCTTTCTTT
-	TRBV28	-	TRBJ2-1	CASSLSLLGARSYNEQFF	TGTGCCAGCAGTTTATCCCTGTTAGGAGCGCGCTCCTACAATGAGCAGTTCTTC
-	TRBV14	-	TRBJ1-2	CASSHRHLNYGYTF	TGTGCCAGCAGCCACAGACACCTTAACTATGGCTACACCTTC
few	TRBV28	TRBD1	TRBJ1-5	CASTIRTGSNQPQHF	TGTGCCAGCACCATACGGACAGGAAGCAATCAGCCCCAGCATTTT
-	TRBV7-3	-	TRBJ1-2	CASSLNPTGNIRGYTF	TGTGCCAGCAGCTTAAATCCCACAGGGAACATTCGTGGCTACACCTTC
few	TRBV6-5	TRBD1	TRBJ1-1	CASSWTGPNTEAFF	TGTGCCAGCAGTTGGACAGGGCCGAACACTGAAGCTTTCTTT
-	TRBV7-2	-	TRBJ1-1	CASSPDRMNTEAFF	TGTGCCAGCAGCCCTGACAGAATGAACACTGAAGCTTTCTTT
-	TRBV30	TRBD1	TRBJ1-2	CAWGRTGGLSIYGYTF	TGTGCCTGGGGACGGACAGGGGGTCTTTCTATCTATGGCTACACCTTC
-	TRBV19	-	TRBJ2-3	CASSTTSTDTQYF	TGTGCCAGTAGTACCACTAGCACAGATACGCAGTATTTT
-	TRBV10-2	TRBD2	TRBJ2-1	CASSELGLATNEQFF	TGCGCCAGCAGTGAGTTGGGACTAGCCACCAATGAGCAGTTCTTC
-	TRBV6-5	-	TRBJ2-5	CASSYERVQETQYF	TGTGCCAGCAGTTACGAGCGAGTTCAAGAGACCCAGTACTTC
-	TRBV4-3	TRBD1	TRBJ2-7	CASSPGTGSYEQYF	TGCGCCAGCAGCCCCGGGACAGGCTCCTACGAGCAGTACTTC
-	TRBV9	TRBD2	TRBJ2-5	CASSRVGGETQYF	TGTGCCAGCAGCCGGGTGGGGGGGGAGACCCAGTACTTC
-	TRBV5-1	TRBD1	TRBJ2-5	CASSLGIDRGETQYF	TGCGCCAGCAGCTTGGGTATCGACAGGGGAGAGACCCAGTACTTC
-	TRBV10-1	-	TRBJ1-5	CASSERGADQPQHF	TGCGCCAGCAGTGAGCGGGGGGCCGATCAGCCCCAGCATTTT
-	TRBV7-6	TRBD1	TRBJ2-7	CASSLRGQGAYSYEQYF	TGTGCCAGCAGCTTAAGGGGACAGGGAGCCTACTCCTACGAGCAGTACTTC
-	TRBV2	-	TRBJ2-1	CASRDSNNEQFF	TGTGCCAGCAGGGACAGCAACAATGAGCAGTTCTTC
once	TRBV28	-	TRBJ1-2	CASSPLRGYTF	TGTGCCAGCAGCCCCCTTCGGGGCTACACCTTC
-	TRBV4-3	TRBD1	TRBJ2-3	CASSQVGAGQGSTDTQYF	TGCGCCAGCAGCCAAGTTGGTGCGGGACAGGGAAGCACAGATACGCAGTATTTT
-	TRBV5-4	-	TRBJ2-1	CASSLKREMYNEQFF	TGTGCCAGCAGCTTGAAGCGAGAAATGTACAATGAGCAGTTCTTC
-	TRBV5-1	-	TRBJ1-2	CASSLGEIYTF	TGCGCCAGCAGCTTGGGGGAGATCTACACCTTC
-	TRBV29-1	-	TRBJ2-3	CSVSQGWDSGEYF	TGCAGCGTTTCCCAAGGGTGGGACTCGGGAGAGTATTTT
-	TRBV5-1	TRBD2	TRBJ2-7	CASSLAVQRGLPYEQYF	TGCGCCAGCAGCTTGGCCGTTCAGCGGGGGCTACCCTACGAGCAGTACTTC
-	TRBV5-8	-	TRBJ1-2	CASSFLMRGGYTF	TGTGCCAGCAGCTTTCTCATGCGGGGTGGCTACACCTTC
-	TRBV19	-	TRBJ1-2	CASSIEWAPNYGYTF	TGTGCCAGTAGTATCGAATGGGCACCAAACTATGGCTACACCTTC
-	TRBV9	TRBD2	TRBJ2-7	CASSGTSGYEQYF	TGTGCCAGCAGCGGGACTAGCGGGTACGAGCAGTACTTC
-	TRBV28	TRBD2	TRBJ2-7	CASSPASGESSYEQYF	TGTGCCAGCAGCCCCGCTAGCGGGGAGAGCTCCTACGAGCAGTACTTC
-	TRBV20-1	TRBD1	TRBJ2-7	CSAPGGPEQYF	TGCAGTGCACCAGGGGGTCCCGAGCAGTACTTC
-	TRBV5-1	TRBD2	TRBJ2-1	CASSLAISGNEQFF	TGCGCCAGCAGCTTGGCCATTAGCGGGAATGAGCAGTTCTTC
-	TRBV28	TRBD1	TRBJ2-4	CASRVTTGGTLLAKNIQYF	TGTGCCAGCAGGGTAACGACAGGGGGCACGCTGCTAGCCAAAAACATTCAGTACTTC
once	TRBV28	TRBD1	TRBJ1-1	CASSPGTGSRGAFF	TGTGCCAGCAGTCCGGGGACAGGCTCACGGGGAGCTTTCTTT
-	TRBV4-1	-	TRBJ2-5	CASSQNRVRETQYF	TGCGCCAGCAGCCAAAACAGGGTTCGGGAGACCCAGTACTTC
-	TRBV30	-	TRBJ2-4	CAWSPPPAKNIQYF	TGTGCCTGGAGTCCCCCCCCGGCCAAAAACATTCAGTACTTC
-	TRBV27	-	TRBJ1-6	CASSAGLRFNSPLHF	TGTGCCAGCAGTGCGGGACTGCGGTTCAATTCACCCCTCCACTTT
-	TRBV6-1	-	TRBJ1-6	CASSDAFAGAETPLHF	TGTGCCAGCAGTGATGCGTTCGCGGGGGCTGAAACACCCCTCCACTTT
-	TRBV29-1	TRBD1	TRBJ2-1	CSVTDPRQGAYNEQFF	TGCAGCGTCACCGACCCCCGACAGGGAGCTTACAATGAGCAGTTCTTC
-	TRBV28	-	TRBJ2-2	CASSYMAATGELFF	TGTGCCAGCAGTTATATGGCAGCGACCGGGGAGCTGTTTTTT
-	TRBV19	-	TRBJ1-2	CASSISGSGSNYGYTF	TGTGCCAGTAGTATTTCAGGGTCAGGAAGTAACTATGGCTACACCTTC
-	TRBV6-4	-	TRBJ2-6	CASSKQTVGANVLTF	TGTGCCAGCAGTAAACAGACAGTCGGGGCCAACGTCCTGACTTTC
once	TRBV19	-	TRBJ2-6	CASSIVTVSGANVLTF	TGTGCCAGTAGTATCGTCACGGTCTCTGGGGCCAACGTCCTGACTTTC